These 23 T cell receptor beta chains originate from one sample sequenced in a study of T cell responses to AZD1222 COVID-19 vaccine (dated by TCRdb to 2020 to 2022). The library relied on the immunoSEQ multiplex PCR assay. Not all clones reach the TCRdb copy of this immuneACCESS table, which keeps in-frame sequences only. Checked studies attribute under half of the gap to unresolved V genes and leave the rest unexplained. This sample has about 95,000 clones in its table, and 85% to 90% of those were observed once. The top ten clonotypes cover about 3.7% of the sample. The time point label, as the study defines it: baseline before first vaccination. The starting material was peripheral blood, obtained on day 0 of AZD1222 vaccination. These receptors all stem from an adult in good health.

This clone was recorded a few times. V gene TRBV28 combines with J gene TRBJ1-1; D gene uncertain. V was trimmed by 3 bases and J by 0 bases, leaving 8 bases between them. This CDR3 is built from 14 residues. Looked up from germline, CDR1 is MDHEN and CDR2 is SYDVKM. The CDR3 here is CASSFIGMNTEAFF. DNA of the CDR3: TGTGCCAGCAGTTTCATTGGCATGAACACTGAAGCTTTCTTT.

This chain links TRBV30 with TRBJ1-2; 8 nucleotides line up with TRBD1. Losses at the gene ends were 4 bases for V and 7 bases for J; bases not matched to a gene: 2. The germline V gene encodes CDR1 GTSNPN and CDR2 SVGIG (reference sequence). This CDR3 is built from 11 residues. CDR3 DNA: TGTGCCTGGACCGACAGGGGTGGCTACACCTTC. This translates into CAWTDRGGYTF.

As to this clone: This same CDR3 is encoded by further DNA sequences in the sample. The genes are TRBV5-1 and TRBJ1-2; D is uncertain. V dropped 2 bases and J dropped 7 bases, with 6 bases sitting between them. Germline-derived CDR1 and CDR2 are SGHRS and YFSETQ. CDR3 length equals 11 residues. For the CDR3, the DNA is TGCGCCAGCAGCTTAGAGGGTGGCTACACCTTC. Amino acid sequence: CASSLEGGYTF.

The chain has TRBV10-2 and TRBJ1-2, with a weak D call TRBD1 (6 bases). The CDR3 has 14 amino acids. Germline V gene lookup returns CDR1 WSHSY and CDR2 SAAADI. Trimming took off 2 bases at V and 2 bases at J, with 9 bases between the two ends. DNA for the CDR3: TGCGCCAGCAGTGAGGGCAGGGGAAACTATGGCTACACCTTC. Its protein product is CASSEGRGNYGYTF.

The J gene is TRBJ1-5, the V gene TRBV6-5; D unresolved. V was clipped by 0 bases and J by 0 bases, with 9 bases between them. Germline lookup yields CDR1 MNHEY and CDR2 SVGAGI. CDR3 length: 16 residues. CDR3 nucleotides: TGTGCCAGCAGTTACTCGAACCTAGTTAGCAATCAGCCCCAGCATTTT. Residues: CASSYSNLVSNQPQHF.

This chain joins TRBV12-5 and TRBJ1-1; 9 bases are a match to TRBD1. Germline V lookup: CDR1 LGHNT, CDR2 FRNRAP. The CDR3 contains 17 residues. The trim removed 0 bases at V and 1 base at J, leaving 6 bases unmatched. CDR3 bases: TGTGCTAGTGGTTTGGTACAGGGGGCAGGGGCGAACACTGAAGCTTTCTTT. Translating gives CASGLVQGAGANTEAFF.

The chain uses TRBV19 and TRBJ1-5; D ambiguous. V lost 10 bases, J lost 4 bases, and 11 bases lay in between. The length of the CDR3 is 12 residues. Germline CDR1 reads LNHDA; CDR2 reads SQIVND (reference sequence). The CDR3 bases are TGTGCCACCGGCGCGGGAAATCAGCCCCAGCATTTT. Encoded protein: CATGAGNQPQHF.

The J gene is TRBJ2-7, the V gene TRBV6-2 or TRBV6-3; 9 nucleotides agree with TRBD1. The CDR3 totals 16 residues. Per the germline V gene, CDR1 is MNHEY and CDR2 is SVGEGT. V was pared by 4 bases and J by 5 bases, with 12 bases of the junction left unmatched. The CDR3 sequence: CASSFPRDRAYHEQYF. As DNA, the CDR3 is TGTGCCAGCAGTTTCCCCCGGGACAGGGCTTATCACGAGCAGTACTTC.

The chain couples TRBV7-2 to TRBJ2-1; 8 bases are shared with TRBD2. Germline assignment: CDR1 SGHTA and CDR2 FQGNSA. The V and J ends lost 3 bases and 6 bases, in that order; junction bases with no gene match: 4. The CDR3 is made up of 14 amino acids. The CDR3 sequence: CASSFGGARNEQFF. The CDR3 DNA follows: TGTGCCAGCAGCTTCGGGGGGGCCCGCAATGAGCAGTTCTTC.

The chain is built from TRBV28 and TRBJ1-1, with D maybe TRBD1 (6 bases). V shed 6 bases and J shed 0 bases, with 14 bases lying between them. CDR3 length: 15 amino acids. Germline-derived CDR1 and CDR2 are MDHEN and SYDVKM. CDR3 amino acids: CASSPIQGLNTEAFF. Here the CDR3 DNA reads TGTGCCAGCAGCCCTATACAGGGATTGAACACTGAAGCTTTCTTT.

This chain joins TRBV6-5 and TRBJ1-2; no definite D call. The CDR3 is made up of 14 amino acids. The V and J ends lost 0 bases and 3 bases respectively, with 8 bases between them. Germline CDR1 reads MNHEY; CDR2 reads SVGAGI. The CDR3 DNA reads TGTGCCAGCAGTTACTCGGAGGCCCACTATGGCTACACCTTC. Translation: CASSYSEAHYGYTF.

This clone came up once. The CDR3 reads CASSYPGPTNTGELFF. The CDR3 DNA is TGTGCCAGCAGCTACCCGGGACCGACGAACACCGGGGAGCTGTTTTTT. The chain is built from TRBV3-1 (or the pseudogene TRBV3-2) and TRBJ2-2; the D gene could be TRBD1 or TRBD2 (5 bases each). Per the germline V gene, CDR1 is LGHDT and CDR2 is YNNKEL (reference sequence). Trimming pared 5 bases from V and 0 bases from J, leaving 13 bases between. This CDR3 is 16 amino acids long.

The rearrangement joins TRBV28 to TRBJ1-2; D unresolved. The V gene's germline CDR1 is MDHEN and CDR2 SYDVKM. The CDR3 runs 11 residues. V lost 6 bases to trimming and J lost 8 bases, with 10 bases between them. This CDR3 reads CASSLSVGYTF. Written as DNA, the CDR3 is TGTGCCAGCAGCCTTTCTGTGGGCTACACCTTC.

The chain uses TRBV3-1 (or the pseudogene TRBV3-2) and TRBJ1-1; 8 positions match TRBD1. V lost 5 bases and J lost 10; bases outside the gene matches: 9. Germline CDR1 is LGHDT and CDR2 is YNNKEL (reference sequence). CDR3 size: 13 residues. In nucleotides, the CDR3 is TGTGCCAGCAGCTTTACCCAGGGGGCGGGAGCTTTCTTT. Translating it yields CASSFTQGAGAFF.

The rearrangement joins TRBV10-3 to TRBJ1-6; a possible D gene is TRBD1 (5 bases). This CDR3 contains 14 residues. Germline V gene sequence: CDR1 ENHRY, CDR2 SYGVKD. Trimming took 4 bases from V and 8 from J, leaving 12 bases between them. The CDR3 loop is CAISVREGDSPLHF. CDR3 DNA: TGTGCCATCAGTGTCAGGGAAGGAGATTCACCCCTCCACTTT.

This CDR3 reads CASSSTGTQYF. The CDR3, as DNA: TGTGCCAGCAGCTCCACAGGGACCCAGTACTTC. J is TRBJ2-5 and V is TRBV7-9, with D tentatively TRBD1 (5 bases). The germline CDR1 and CDR2 sequences are SEHNR and FQNEAQ (reference sequence). Trimming took off 4 bases at V and 7 bases at J, with 7 bases between the two ends. The CDR3 extends over 11 amino acids. The complete variable domain, with remaining parts taken from reference TRBV7-9 and TRBJ2-5, reads DTGVSQNPRHKITKRGQNVTFRCDPISEHNRLYWYRQTLGQGPEFLTYFQNEAQLEKSRLLSDRFSAERPKGSFSTLEIQRTEQGDSAMYLCASSSTGTQYFGPGTRLLVL.

This clone was observed once. The V gene is TRBV3-1 (or the pseudogene TRBV3-2), the J gene TRBJ1-6; no definite D call. The CDR3 is 17 residues long. V lost 4 bases and J 0 bases, leaving 13 bases between the germline ends. The germline CDR1 and CDR2 sequences are LGHDT and YNNKEL (reference sequence). As DNA, the CDR3 is TGTGCCAGCAGCCCTAGGAGGGATAGCTCCTATAATTCACCCCTCCACTTT. Its translation: CASSPRRDSSYNSPLHF.

J is TRBJ2-7 and V is TRBV3-1 (or the pseudogene TRBV3-2), with TRBD2 matching 12 bases. The V segment lost 4 bases and the J segment 7 bases; nucleotides outside the gene matches: 8. The CDR3 is 15 residues long. Looked up from germline, CDR1 is LGHDT and CDR2 is YNNKEL (reference sequence). As DNA, the CDR3 is TGTGCCAGCAGCCCCCTAGCGGGGGGGCCGGGGGAGCAGTACTTC. Translating it yields CASSPLAGGPGEQYF.

This clone was seen once. This chain links TRBV28 with TRBJ1-6; a possible D gene is TRBD1 (5 bases). V gave up 2 bases and J gave up 5 bases, with 10 bases separating them. From germline, CDR1 is MDHEN and CDR2 SYDVKM. The CDR3 has 15 amino acids. The CDR3 is CASSLGGDNNSPLHF. The DNA for the CDR3 is TGTGCCAGCAGTTTAGGAGGGGATAATAATTCACCCCTCCACTTT.

V usage is TRBV27 and J usage is TRBJ1-1; D possibly corresponds to TRBD1 (6 bases). Trimming left V 0 bases short and J 7 bases short, with 15 bases between. Germline V lookup: CDR1 MNHEY, CDR2 SMNVEV (reference sequence). This CDR3 region has 15 residues. DNA for the CDR3: TGTGCCAGCAGTTTATCGCAGGGGTTTAAAATTGAAGCTTTCTTT. Protein sequence: CASSLSQGFKIEAFF.

This sequence joins TRBV28 and TRBJ1-5, with D unresolved. This CDR3 region has 16 residues. V lost 5 bases and J lost 0, with 14 bases in between. Germline CDR1 is MDHEN and CDR2 is SYDVKM. Here the CDR3 DNA reads TGTGCCAGCAGTCCCCCCATATTCCGTAGCAATCAGCCCCAGCATTTT. Amino acids: CASSPPIFRSNQPQHF.

The chain employs TRBV6-5 and TRBJ2-7; D possibly corresponds to TRBD2 (7 bases). V lost 7 bases to trimming and J lost 5 bases, with 18 bases between them. Germline loops: CDR1 MNHEY, CDR2 SVGAGI. The CDR3 length is 14 residues. CDR3 coding DNA: TGTGCCAGCAAAAGGGGGGGGGCGACACACGAGCAGTACTTC. As protein: CASKRGGATHEQYF.

The chain employs TRBV11-3 and TRBJ1-1; 8 positions agree with TRBD1. The CDR3 has 13 residues. After removal of 5 bases from V and 11 bases from J, the junction contained 10 bases not matched to a gene. Germline V gene sequence: CDR1 SGHNT, CDR2 YENEEA. CDR3 in amino acids: CASSIMTGAEAFF. CDR3 DNA sequence: TGTGCCAGCAGCATCATGACAGGGGCCGAGGCTTTCTTT.